These T cell receptor beta chains were read from a single sample in a study of blood T cell repertoires in COVID-19. TCRdb keeps only in-frame clones here, not all; method: immunoSEQ multiplex PCR. The sample carries under 250,000 clones, approximately 82% recorded once. The material sequenced was peripheral blood. Every receptor here comes from a woman in her seventies with active or convalescent COVID-19. Both conserved end residues are part of each CDR3. Each record gives: D gene, J gene, clone size, CDR3 length, V gene, CDR3 DNA, CDR3 protein. A D gene is named only where the DNA matches it firmly. Clone sizes are given selectively: once, few, many, or a class where the clone is expanded.

. | TRBJ2-2 | . | 16 | TRBV3-1/TRBV3-2 | TGTGCCAGCAGCCAGTTTGTGGCAGTGAACACCGGGGAGCTGTTTTTT | CASSQFVAVNTGELFF
. | TRBJ1-5 | . | 14 | TRBV7-2 | TGTGCCAGCAGTGATGGACAGCCCAATCAGCCCCAGCATTTT | CASSDGQPNQPQHF
TRBD1 | TRBJ2-5 | . | 15 | TRBV6-1 | TGTGCCAGCAGTGAACTCTGGGACAGGGAGGAGACCCAGTACTTC | CASSELWDREETQYF
TRBD2 | TRBJ2-3 | . | 18 | TRBV3-1/TRBV3-2 | TGTGCCAGCAGCCAATACACTAGCGGGTCTGGGGGCACAGATACGCAGTATTTT | CASSQYTSGSGGTDTQYF
TRBD2 | TRBJ2-2 | . | 17 | TRBV7-6 | TGTGCCAGCAGCTTAGCCGGACTAGCGGGTCCTAGCGGGGAGCTGTTTTTT | CASSLAGLAGPSGELFF
. | TRBJ2-2 | . | 14 | TRBV7-9 | TGTGCCAGCAGCTTCTGGCTCAACACCGGGGAGCTGTTTTTT | CASSFWLNTGELFF
. | TRBJ2-2 | . | 14 | TRBV19 | TGTGCCAGTGGCGGGGGCGCGGACACCGGGGAGCTGTTTTTT | CASGGGADTGELFF
. | TRBJ2-1 | . | 15 | TRBV7-2 | TGTGCCAGCAGCTTATCAGGGGCCCTTTACAATGAGCAGTTCTTC | CASSLSGALYNEQFF
. | TRBJ2-3 | . | 12 | TRBV12-3/TRBV12-4 | TGTGCCAGCCGGGGAGGGGGGGGAAGGCAGTATTTT | CASRGGGGRQYF
. | TRBJ2-1 | . | 13 | TRBV30 | TGTGCCTTTAGCGGTACCTCCTACAATGAGCAGTTCTTC | CAFSGTSYNEQFF
. | TRBJ1-5 | . | 12 | TRBV2 | TGTGCCAGCAGTGGAGGCAATCAGCCCCAGCATTTT | CASSGGNQPQHF
TRBD1 | TRBJ2-2 | . | 15 | TRBV19 | TGTGCCAGTAGTATCCGGACAGGGCCCACCGGGGAGCTGTTTTTT | CASSIRTGPTGELFF
TRBD1 | TRBJ1-2 | . | 16 | TRBV19 | TGTGCCAGTAGTGCCAGGGGGACAGCCAGTAACTATGGCTACACCTTC | CASSARGTASNYGYTF
. | TRBJ2-1 | . | 13 | TRBV5-5 | TGTGCCAGCAGCCCGACGGTCCGGGGAGAGCAGTTCTTC | CASSPTVRGEQFF
. | TRBJ1-5 | . | 14 | TRBV7-8 | TGTGCCAGCAGCTTAGCGGGGGCTTATCAGCCCCAGCATTTT | CASSLAGAYQPQHF
TRBD2 | TRBJ2-7 | . | 15 | TRBV29-1 | TGCAGCGTTAAACACGGGACTAGCGGGACTTACGAGCAGTACTTC | CSVKHGTSGTYEQYF
. | TRBJ2-5 | . | 15 | TRBV7-7 | TGTGCTAGCAGCTTGGGGACATCTTACCAAGAGACCCAGTACTTC | CASSLGTSYQETQYF
. | TRBJ2-7 | . | 16 | TRBV30 | TGTGCCTGGGTACCCTCGTCGGGTCGCCCGCCCTACGAGCAGTACTTC | CAWVPSSGRPPYEQYF
TRBD1 | TRBJ1-5 | . | 16 | TRBV7-8 | TGTGCCAGCGCCAGGAATAGACAGGGGGCTGAGCAGCCCCAGCATTTT | CASARNRQGAEQPQHF
. | TRBJ2-3 | . | 19 | TRBV28 | TGTGCCAGCAGTTCAGCATCCTGGGGACTCCTAAAGCCTCGGCCGGCGCAGTATTTT | CASSSASWGLLKPRPAQYF
. | TRBJ2-7 | many | 14 | TRBV19 | TGTGCCAGTAGTTTTGACATTCACTCCTACGAGCAGTACTTC | CASSFDIHSYEQYF
TRBD1 | TRBJ1-4 | . | 15 | TRBV5-8 | TGTGCCAGCAGCTTGTCGGACAGGTCTAATGAAAAACTGTTTTTT | CASSLSDRSNEKLFF
TRBD1 | TRBJ2-7 | many | 16 | TRBV19 | TGTGCCAGTAGTATAGAGGCGGGACAGGGGAGCTACGAGCAGTACTTC | CASSIEAGQGSYEQYF
TRBD1 | TRBJ1-6 | . | 16 | TRBV5-5 | TGTGCCAGCAGCTTCCAGGGGGTGGATTCTCGTTCACCCCTCCACTTT | CASSFQGVDSRSPLHF
. | TRBJ2-2 | . | 15 | TRBV3-1/TRBV3-2 | TGTGCCAGCAGCCAGCAGTACCACAACACCGGGGAGCTGTTTTTT | CASSQQYHNTGELFF
. | TRBJ2-5 | once | 13 | TRBV3-1/TRBV3-2 | TGTGCCAGCAGCCAACGGGTACAAGAGACCCAGTACTTC | CASSQRVQETQYF
. | TRBJ1-3 | once | 13 | TRBV2 | TGTGCCAGCACCTTCAGCTCTGGAAACACCATATATTTT | CASTFSSGNTIYF
TRBD1 | TRBJ2-7 | . | 16 | TRBV9 | TGTGCCAGCAGCCTAGGAGGACAGGGAGGATATTACGAGCAGTACTTC | CASSLGGQGGYYEQYF
. | TRBJ2-1 | . | 12 | TRBV12-3/TRBV12-4 | TGTGCCAGCAGTTTACTTCGGAATGAGCAGTTCTTC | CASSLLRNEQFF
. | TRBJ2-5 | once | 11 | TRBV7-6 | TGTGCCAGCAGCTCCGGGCGGGCCCAGTACTTC | CASSSGRAQYF
. | TRBJ2-2 | . | 17 | TRBV6-4 | TGTGCCAGCAGTGCCGCTTACGGGACTCCCAATCCCGGGGAGCTGTTTTTT | CASSAAYGTPNPGELFF
. | TRBJ2-5 | once | 16 | TRBV5-5 | TGTGCCAGCAGCTTGGCCCCCGGGACTCGCAGGGAGACCCAGTACTTC | CASSLAPGTRRETQYF
. | TRBJ1-5 | . | 17 | TRBV4-2 | TGTGCCAGCAGCCAAGGGCACCCTAGGGGGTCCGGCGAGCCCCAGCATTTT | CASSQGHPRGSGEPQHF
TRBD2 | TRBJ2-3 | . | 13 | TRBV2 | TGTGCCAGCACCCGAAGTCTCTTAGCGGGGCAGTATTTT | CASTRSLLAGQYF
TRBD1 | TRBJ1-2 | . | 14 | TRBV19 | TGTGCCAGTAGTACGACAGGGGGCAGGGTCGGCTACACCTTC | CASSTTGGRVGYTF
. | TRBJ2-5 | . | 20 | TRBV27 | TGTGCCAGCAGTTTTGTAGCGCCCGCGGGGATCGATGGGGACAGCGAGACCCAGTACTTC | CASSFVAPAGIDGDSETQYF
TRBD2 | TRBJ2-5 | . | 15 | TRBV6-1 | TGTGCCAGCAGTGACCCGGGACTAGCCAAAGAGACCCAGTACTTC | CASSDPGLAKETQYF
TRBD2 | TRBJ2-5 | once | 15 | TRBV5-1 | TGCGCCAGCAGCCTAGGACTAGCGGGAGGGGAGACCCAGTACTTC | CASSLGLAGGETQYF
. | TRBJ2-2 | . | 10 | TRBV6-4 | TGTGCCAGCACCACTCGGGAGCTGTTTTTT | CASTTRELFF
. | TRBJ1-1 | . | 15 | TRBV11-2 | TGTGCCAGCAGCCTGGGCACAGGGACAAGCACTGAAGCTTTCTTT | CASSLGTGTSTEAFF
. | TRBJ2-7 | . | 15 | TRBV6-5 | TGTGCCAGCAGCCACACCCGGCAGGGGATCTACGAGCAGTACTTC | CASSHTRQGIYEQYF
. | TRBJ1-3 | . | 15 | TRBV6-5 | TGTGCCAGCAGTTACTCGGGGCAGGCTGGAAACACCATATATTTT | CASSYSGQAGNTIYF
TRBD2 | TRBJ2-7 | . | 18 | TRBV19 | TGTGCCAGTAGTCCACGACATACTCTAGCGGGAACCTCCTACGAGCAGTACTTC | CASSPRHTLAGTSYEQYF
TRBD1 | TRBJ2-7 | . | 16 | TRBV6-5 | TGTGCCAGCAGTTACTTTCCCGGGGACACAGGGGGTGAGCAGTACTTC | CASSYFPGDTGGEQYF
. | TRBJ2-7 | . | 16 | TRBV15 | TGTGCCACCAGCAGAGAAGGGGCATCCGGTCCCTACGAGCAGTACTTC | CATSREGASGPYEQYF
. | TRBJ2-3 | . | 14 | TRBV28 | TGTGCCAGCAGTTTATGGTCCCGGTTGGATACGCAGTATTTT | CASSLWSRLDTQYF
. | TRBJ2-3 | . | 15 | TRBV2 | TGTGCCAGCAGTGAATACCCCACCGGGACAGATACGCAGTATTTT | CASSEYPTGTDTQYF
. | TRBJ1-5 | . | 15 | TRBV2 | TGTGCCAGCACAAGCAGGGGATATAGCAATCAGCCCCAGCATTTT | CASTSRGYSNQPQHF
. | TRBJ1-5 | . | 17 | TRBV5-1 | TGCGCCAGCAGCTTGGGAGAGGGAGGGCACGGAAATCAGCCCCAGCATTTT | CASSLGEGGHGNQPQHF
TRBD1 | TRBJ1-4 | . | 18 | TRBV5-6 | TGTGCCAGCAGCGCCTGGGACAGGGGGCTTGGGGCTAATGAAAAACTGTTTTTT | CASSAWDRGLGANEKLFF
. | TRBJ2-7 | . | 13 | TRBV12-3/TRBV12-4 | TGTGCCAGCAGGCAGGCCGCCTCCTACGAGCAGTACTTC | CASRQAASYEQYF
TRBD1 | TRBJ2-2 | once | 13 | TRBV29-1 | TGCAGCGTGGGGAGACAGGGCCACGGGGAGCTGTTTTTT | CSVGRQGHGELFF
TRBD1 | TRBJ1-4 | . | 13 | TRBV6-5 | TGTGCCAGCCAGGGGGGCGGGAATGAAAAACTGTTTTTT | CASQGGGNEKLFF